Listed below are T cell receptor beta chains from one sample, sequenced in a study of T cell responses to AZD1222 COVID-19 vaccine. Using immunoSEQ multiplex PCR, the repertoire was profiled, and TCRdb retains in-frame clones only, with some absent. The sample has some 110,000 clones; about 88% are singletons. The starting material was peripheral blood, obtained on day 0 of AZD1222 vaccination. These receptors were taken from an adult in good health. CDR3s include the opening cysteine and the closing phenylalanine or tryptophan. The D gene is left open where the match is weak. Where a row states a size, it is once, few, many or the class of an expanded clone; other rows omit it.

j_call clone_size d_call v_call cdr3_nt cdr3_aa
TRBJ1-6 NA NA TRBV7-8 TGTGCCAGCAGCTTAGAAGACAGGATCTCACCCCTCCACTTT CASSLEDRISPLHF
TRBJ2-7 NA TRBD2 TRBV27 TGTGCCAGCACGAAAGGGAGGGACGAGCAGTACTTC CASTKGRDEQYF
TRBJ1-2 NA NA TRBV6-1 TGTGCCAGCAGTGAACCAGAGACCTATGGCTACACCTTC CASSEPETYGYTF
TRBJ2-7 NA TRBD1 TRBV5-8 TGTGCCAGCAGCCCACAGGGGGCGTACGAGCAGTACTTC CASSPQGAYEQYF
TRBJ2-1 NA NA TRBV11-3 TGTGCCAGCAGCTTTACGGGGCCGGGAGAAGGTTACAATGAGCAGTTCTTC CASSFTGPGEGYNEQFF
TRBJ2-1 NA TRBD2 TRBV25-1 TGTGCCAGCAGGGAGGGGACTAGCGGATACAATGAGCAGTTCTTC CASREGTSGYNEQFF
TRBJ2-5 NA TRBD1 TRBV24-1 TGTGCCACCAGTGTGCGAGGGACAGGGCAAGAGACCCAGTACTTC CATSVRGTGQETQYF
TRBJ2-6 NA NA TRBV4-3 TGCGCCAGCAGCCAAGTAGAAGGGGGACCTGGGGCCAACGTCCTGACTTTC CASSQVEGGPGANVLTF
TRBJ1-1 NA NA TRBV4-3 TGCGCCAGCAGCCAAGGGATACCAGGACAGAAGGGGACTGAAGCTTTCTTT CASSQGIPGQKGTEAFF
TRBJ2-7 once TRBD2 TRBV27 TGTGCCAGCAGTCCCCTAGCGGGGTTCAACGAGCAGTACTTC CASSPLAGFNEQYF
TRBJ1-2 NA TRBD1 TRBV27 TGTGCCAGCAGTTCCGACAGGGGGAGTTGGGTCTATGGCTACACCTTC CASSSDRGSWVYGYTF
TRBJ1-2 NA TRBD1 TRBV18 TGTGCCAGCTCACCCCAGGGACAGAACTATGGCTACACCTTC CASSPQGQNYGYTF
TRBJ1-1 NA NA TRBV6-5 TGTGCCAGCAGTTACTCAAGGGCCCACACTGAAGCTTTCTTT CASSYSRAHTEAFF
TRBJ2-2 NA TRBD2 TRBV7-3 TGTGCCAGCAGCCTAGGGCTAGCGGGAGGGCCTTACACCGGGGAGCTGTTTTTT CASSLGLAGGPYTGELFF
TRBJ1-4 NA NA TRBV12-5 TGTGCTAGTGGTTTGACGTCCCGCGGTGAAAAACTGTTTTTT CASGLTSRGEKLFF
TRBJ2-7 NA TRBD1 TRBV28 TGTGCCAGCACCACGGGACAGTACTACGAGCAGTACTTC CASTTGQYYEQYF
TRBJ1-4 NA NA TRBV7-6 TGTGCCAGCAGCTTAAGGCCTGCAACTAATGAAAAACTGTTTTTT CASSLRPATNEKLFF
TRBJ1-2 NA NA TRBV28 TGTGCCAGCAGTTTAAACTCTCCCGTGAACTATGGCTACACCTTC CASSLNSPVNYGYTF
TRBJ2-1 NA NA TRBV25-1 TGTGCCAGCAGCCCCTCTCGGCTAGCTTGGGAGCAGTTCTTC CASSPSRLAWEQFF
TRBJ2-7 NA TRBD1 TRBV5-3 TGTGCCAGAAGCCCGGGACAGGGCCCCTACGAGCAGTACTTC CARSPGQGPYEQYF
TRBJ2-1 NA NA TRBV18 TGTGCCAGCTCACCCCTAGGAGGCGGGAATGAGCAGTTCTTC CASSPLGGGNEQFF
TRBJ1-1 NA NA TRBV24-1 TGTGCCACCAGTGACCCTTCGAGTACTGAAGCTTTCTTT CATSDPSSTEAFF
TRBJ2-5 NA TRBD2 TRBV7-2 TGTGCCAGCAGCTTAGTGGCCGGCCCGGGGGGTGAGACCCAGTACTTC CASSLVAGPGGETQYF
TRBJ2-5 NA TRBD1 TRBV28 TGTGCCAGCACGACAGGGGCCCAAGAGACCCAGTACTTC CASTTGAQETQYF
TRBJ2-3 NA NA TRBV7-3 TGTGCCAGCAGCTTAAGCCCCTCCCTCAAGGGTCAAGGAGATACGCAGTATTTT CASSLSPSLKGQGDTQYF
TRBJ2-7 NA NA TRBV7-9 TGTGCCAGCAACCCGGGGACCTACGAGCAGTACTTC CASNPGTYEQYF
TRBJ2-7 NA NA TRBV7-2 TGTGCCAGCAGCTTAGTGACAGGTCCTTACGAGCAGTACTTC CASSLVTGPYEQYF
TRBJ1-2 NA TRBD1 TRBV29-1 TGCAGCGTGGCGACAGGGGGCGGAGGGTTTTATGGCTACACCTTC CSVATGGGGFYGYTF
TRBJ2-7 NA TRBD1 TRBV4-1 TGCGCCAGCAGCCCTGGACAGGACCCCTCTGGACCCTACGAGCAGTACTTC CASSPGQDPSGPYEQYF
TRBJ2-5 NA TRBD2 TRBV24-1 TGTGCCACCAGTGATCTCAGCGGGGGGCCGATCCAAGAGACCCAGTACTTC CATSDLSGGPIQETQYF
TRBJ2-7 NA NA TRBV12-3/TRBV12-4 TGTGCCAGCAGTTTCGCAAATATCTACGAGCAGTACTTC CASSFANIYEQYF
TRBJ2-1 NA NA TRBV5-4 TGTGCCAGCAGCCCTGGGCTAGCCAATGAGCAGTTCTTC CASSPGLANEQFF
TRBJ1-3 NA TRBD1 TRBV18 TGTGCCAGCTCACCGCGGACAGGGAATGGAAACACCATATATTTT CASSPRTGNGNTIYF
TRBJ2-2 NA NA TRBV5-1 TGCGCCAGCAGCATTAGCACCGGGGAGCTGTTTTTT CASSISTGELFF
TRBJ1-5 NA TRBD1 TRBV19 TGTGCCAGCCTAGACAGGGCTTATAGCAATCAGCCCCAGCATTTT CASLDRAYSNQPQHF
TRBJ1-5 NA NA TRBV2 TGTGCCAGCAATCTAGGTACCAATCAGCCCCAGCATTTT CASNLGTNQPQHF
TRBJ1-2 NA TRBD1 TRBV9 TGTGCCAGCAGCTTTAGCCCAGGGGGCGATGGCTACACCTTC CASSFSPGGDGYTF
TRBJ2-4 NA NA TRBV6-2/TRBV6-3 TGTGCCAGCACCCCCGGGGACTTAGCCAAAAACATTCAGTACTTC CASTPGDLAKNIQYF
TRBJ1-6 NA NA TRBV27 TGTGCCAGCAGTTGGGCAGAACCTAATTCACCCCTCCACTTT CASSWAEPNSPLHF
TRBJ2-3 NA NA TRBV11-2 TGTGCCAGCACCCCGCGCGGGGACCGCACAGATACGCAGTATTTT CASTPRGDRTDTQYF
TRBJ1-1 once NA TRBV25-1 TGTGCCAGCAGTGCGAGACAGAGGGCGAACACTGAAGCTTTCTTT CASSARQRANTEAFF
TRBJ1-2 NA NA TRBV28 TGTGCCAGCAGTTTAAACAGGGTTGGCTACACCTTC CASSLNRVGYTF
TRBJ2-7 once NA TRBV27 TGTGCCAGCAGCCCGGACAAGCCCAGTGAGCAGTACTTC CASSPDKPSEQYF